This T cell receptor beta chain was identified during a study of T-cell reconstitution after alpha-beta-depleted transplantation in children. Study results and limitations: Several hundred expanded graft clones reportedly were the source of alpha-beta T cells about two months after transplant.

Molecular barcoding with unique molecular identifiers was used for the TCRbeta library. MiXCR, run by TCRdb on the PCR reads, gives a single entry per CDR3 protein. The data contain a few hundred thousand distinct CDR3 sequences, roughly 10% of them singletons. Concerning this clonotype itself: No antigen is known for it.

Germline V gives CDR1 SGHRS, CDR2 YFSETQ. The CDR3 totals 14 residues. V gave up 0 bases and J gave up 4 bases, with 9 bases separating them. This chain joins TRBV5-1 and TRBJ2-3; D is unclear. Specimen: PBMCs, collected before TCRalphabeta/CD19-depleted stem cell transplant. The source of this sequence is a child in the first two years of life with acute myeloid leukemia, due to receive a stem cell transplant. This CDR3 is CASSLGLNADTQYF. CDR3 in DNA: TGCGCCAGCAGCTTGGGACTTAACGCAGATACGCAGTATTTT.